The present entry profiles one T cell receptor beta chain with its context. Its antigen is still unknown. These data are taken from a study of T-cell memory formation after mild COVID-19. Study background: Largely donor-specific TCR clusters were found.

General study findings and limits: Later expanders leaned CD4+, whereas clones that contracted between day 15 and 85 were balanced CD4/CD8.

In TCRdb, the 5' RACE reads were re-called with MiXCR into one record per CDR3 protein. The profile shows hundreds of thousands of distinct CDR3 sequences, about 18% of them singletons. V was clipped by 5 bases and J by 8 bases; unmatched bases: 7. The V gene's germline CDR1 is LNHDA and CDR2 SQIVND (reference sequence). The CDR3 totals 14 residues. This TCR was sampled from an adult woman who had mild COVID-19 (a few samples of this study predate the infection). Cell type and time point are not known. The V call is TRBV19, the J call TRBJ2-7; 12 bases align to TRBD1. Specimen: PBMCs or a T cell subset sorted from them (not recorded which). As DNA, the CDR3 is TGTGCCAGTAGTCTCCGGGACAGGGGGCCCAAGCAGTACTTC. Its translation: CASSLRDRGPKQYF.